This T cell receptor (beta chain) was observed in a study of shared clonotypes between healthy human individuals. Naive CD8 cells comprised CD45RO-negative, CCR7-positively selected cells, excluding terminally differentiated effector memory CD45RA+ cells. Profiled with immunoSEQ multiplex PCR; TCRdb holds only in-frame clones, not every one. Of about 1.9 million clones in the sample, approximately 92% are singletons; the top ten hold around 1.7%. The study, taken as a whole, reports: Owing to a small donor count, the genetic and exposure-history diversity represented was limited. The study found lower generation probabilities in non-shared clonotypes than in those shared by all four donors.

Points on this clone: Its antigen is unknown.

Looked up from germline, CDR1 is SEHNR and CDR2 is FQNEAQ (reference sequence). This CDR3 contains 16 residues. V was shortened by 4 bases and J by 2 bases, with 17 bases between the two germline ends. The sequencing sample was made of naive CD8+ T cells from PBMCs. The chain uses TRBV7-9 and TRBJ2-5; perhaps D is TRBD1 or TRBD2 (5 bases each). The receptor's source is a man in his late teens or twenties in good health. Some clones in this sample may be carry-over from other donors' samples. The DNA for the CDR3 is TGTGCCAGCAGCTATCCGGGAAGGGGTAAACAAGAGACCCAGTACTTC. Residues: CASSYPGRGKQETQYF.